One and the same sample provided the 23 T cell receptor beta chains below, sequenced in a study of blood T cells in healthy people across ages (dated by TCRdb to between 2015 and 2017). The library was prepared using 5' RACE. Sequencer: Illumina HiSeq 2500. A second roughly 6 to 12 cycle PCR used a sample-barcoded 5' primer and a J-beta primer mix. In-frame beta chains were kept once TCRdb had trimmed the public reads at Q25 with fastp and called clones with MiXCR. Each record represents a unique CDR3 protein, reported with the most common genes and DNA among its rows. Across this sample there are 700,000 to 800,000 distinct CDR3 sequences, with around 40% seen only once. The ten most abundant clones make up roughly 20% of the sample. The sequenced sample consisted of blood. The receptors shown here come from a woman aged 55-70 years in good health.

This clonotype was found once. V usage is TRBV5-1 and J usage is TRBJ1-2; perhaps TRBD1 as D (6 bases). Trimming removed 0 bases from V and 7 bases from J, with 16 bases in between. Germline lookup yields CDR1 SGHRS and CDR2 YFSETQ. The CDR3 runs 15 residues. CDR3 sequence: CASSLASTGSGGYTF. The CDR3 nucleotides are TGCGCCAGCAGCTTGGCCTCAACAGGGTCAGGTGGCTACACCTTC.

The CDR3 loop is CASSYQTSEVETQYF. CDR3 nucleotide sequence: TGCGCCAGCAGCTACCAGACTAGCGAGGTGGAGACCCAGTACTTC. The chain carries TRBV5-1 and TRBJ2-5, with 8 bases aligning to TRBD2. This CDR3 is built from 15 residues. Per germline, CDR1 SGHRS and CDR2 YFSETQ. V shed 3 bases, J shed 5 bases, and the junction held 9 bases outside the gene matches.

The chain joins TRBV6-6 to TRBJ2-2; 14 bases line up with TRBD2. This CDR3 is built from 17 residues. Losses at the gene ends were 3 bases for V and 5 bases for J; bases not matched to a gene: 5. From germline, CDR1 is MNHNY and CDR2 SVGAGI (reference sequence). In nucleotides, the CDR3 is TGTGCCAGCAGTTATCACGGACTAGCGGGAGGTACCGGGGAGCTGTTTTTT. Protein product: CASSYHGLAGGTGELFF.

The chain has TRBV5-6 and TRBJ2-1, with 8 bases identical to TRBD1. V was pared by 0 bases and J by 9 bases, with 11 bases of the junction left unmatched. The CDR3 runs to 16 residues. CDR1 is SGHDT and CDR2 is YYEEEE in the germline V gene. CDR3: CASSLARGQGGSEQFF. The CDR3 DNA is TGTGCCAGCAGCTTGGCTCGCGGACAGGGTGGCAGTGAGCAGTTCTTC.

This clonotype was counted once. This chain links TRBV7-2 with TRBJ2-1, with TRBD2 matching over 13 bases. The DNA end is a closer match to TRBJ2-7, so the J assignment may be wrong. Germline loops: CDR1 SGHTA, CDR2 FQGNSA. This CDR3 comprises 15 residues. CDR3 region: CASGPGLAGANEQYF. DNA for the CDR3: TGTGCCAGCGGCCCCGGACTAGCGGGAGCCAATGAGCAGTACTTC.

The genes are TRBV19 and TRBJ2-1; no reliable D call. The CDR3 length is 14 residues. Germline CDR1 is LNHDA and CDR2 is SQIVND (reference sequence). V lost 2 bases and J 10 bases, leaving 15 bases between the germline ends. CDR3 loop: CASSIRVDVGEQFF. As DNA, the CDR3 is TGTGCCAGTAGTATAAGGGTAGACGTTGGGGAGCAGTTCTTC.

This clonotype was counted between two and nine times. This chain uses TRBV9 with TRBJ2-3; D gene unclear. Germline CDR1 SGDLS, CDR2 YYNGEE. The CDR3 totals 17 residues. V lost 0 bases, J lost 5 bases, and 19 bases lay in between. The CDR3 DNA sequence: TGTGCCAGCAGCGTAGAAGGTCTAGGAGTGGGCAGAGATACGCAGTATTTT. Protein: CASSVEGLGVGRDTQYF.

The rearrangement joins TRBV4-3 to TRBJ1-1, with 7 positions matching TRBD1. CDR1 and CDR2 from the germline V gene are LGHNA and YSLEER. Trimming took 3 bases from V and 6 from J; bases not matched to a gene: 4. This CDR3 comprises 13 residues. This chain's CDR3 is CASSQSTGAEAFF. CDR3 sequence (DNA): TGCGCCAGCAGCCAGTCAACAGGGGCTGAAGCTTTCTTT.

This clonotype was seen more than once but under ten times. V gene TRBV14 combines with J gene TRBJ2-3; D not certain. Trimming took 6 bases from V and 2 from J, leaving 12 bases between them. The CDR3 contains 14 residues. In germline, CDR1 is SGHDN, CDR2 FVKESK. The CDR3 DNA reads TGTGCCAGCAGTCAGAATTTAGTCACAGATACGCAGTATTTT. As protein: CASSQNLVTDTQYF.

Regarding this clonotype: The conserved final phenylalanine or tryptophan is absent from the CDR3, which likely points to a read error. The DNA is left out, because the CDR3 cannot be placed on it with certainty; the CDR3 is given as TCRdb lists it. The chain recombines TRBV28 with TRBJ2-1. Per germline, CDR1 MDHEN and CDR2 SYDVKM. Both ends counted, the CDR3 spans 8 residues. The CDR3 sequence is CASSDTAY.

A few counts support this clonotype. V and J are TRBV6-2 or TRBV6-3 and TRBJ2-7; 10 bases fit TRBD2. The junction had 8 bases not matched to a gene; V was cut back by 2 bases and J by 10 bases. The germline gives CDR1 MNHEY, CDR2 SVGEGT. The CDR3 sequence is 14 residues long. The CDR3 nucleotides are TGTGCCAGCAGTTACGATTTGGCTAGCGGGAGCCAGTACTTC. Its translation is CASSYDLASGSQYF.

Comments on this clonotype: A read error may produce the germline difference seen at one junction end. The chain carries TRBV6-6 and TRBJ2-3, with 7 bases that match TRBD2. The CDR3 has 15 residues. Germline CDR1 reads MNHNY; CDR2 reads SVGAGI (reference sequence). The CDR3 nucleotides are TGTGCCAGCCGACTAACCCGGGACTACACAGCTACGCAGTATTTT. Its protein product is CASRLTRDYTATQYF.

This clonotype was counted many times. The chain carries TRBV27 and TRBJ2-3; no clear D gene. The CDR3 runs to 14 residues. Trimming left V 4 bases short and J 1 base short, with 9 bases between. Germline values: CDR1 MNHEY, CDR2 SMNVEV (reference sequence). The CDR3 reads CASSSRAGTDTQYF. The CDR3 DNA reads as TGTGCCAGCAGTTCTCGGGCGGGCACAGATACGCAGTATTTT.

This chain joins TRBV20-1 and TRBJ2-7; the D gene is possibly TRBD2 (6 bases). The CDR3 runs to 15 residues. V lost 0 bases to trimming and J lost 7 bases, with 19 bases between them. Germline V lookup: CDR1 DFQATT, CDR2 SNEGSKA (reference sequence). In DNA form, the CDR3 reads TGCAGTGCTAGAGATCATAGGACTAACTACAATGAGCAGTACTTC. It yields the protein CSARDHRTNYNEQYF.

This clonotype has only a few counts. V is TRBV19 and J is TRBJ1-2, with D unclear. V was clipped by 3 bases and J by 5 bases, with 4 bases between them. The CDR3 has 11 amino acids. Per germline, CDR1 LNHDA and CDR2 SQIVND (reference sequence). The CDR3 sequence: CASSIGYGYTF. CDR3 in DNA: TGTGCCAGTAGTATTGGGTATGGCTACACCTTC. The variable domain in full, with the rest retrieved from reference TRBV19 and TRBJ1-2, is DGGITQSPKYLFRKEGQNVTLSCEQNLNHDAMYWYRQDPGQGLRLIYYSQIVNDFQKGDIAEGYSVSREKKESFPLTVTSAQKNPTAFYLCASSIGYGYTFGSGTRLTVV.

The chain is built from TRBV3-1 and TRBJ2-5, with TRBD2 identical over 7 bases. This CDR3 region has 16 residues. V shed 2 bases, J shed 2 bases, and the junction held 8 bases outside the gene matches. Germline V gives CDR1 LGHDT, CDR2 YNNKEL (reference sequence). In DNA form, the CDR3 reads TGTGCCAGCAGCCAAACCCCGGGACTACTACAAGAGACCCAGTACTTC. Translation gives CASSQTPGLLQETQYF.

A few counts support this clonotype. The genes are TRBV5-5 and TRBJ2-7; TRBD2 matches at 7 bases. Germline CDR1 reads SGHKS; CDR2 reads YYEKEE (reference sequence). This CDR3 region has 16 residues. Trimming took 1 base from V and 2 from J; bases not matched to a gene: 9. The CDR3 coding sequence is TGTGCCAGCAGCTTGTCGGAACTAGCGTGGACCTACGAGCAGTACTTC. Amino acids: CASSLSELAWTYEQYF.

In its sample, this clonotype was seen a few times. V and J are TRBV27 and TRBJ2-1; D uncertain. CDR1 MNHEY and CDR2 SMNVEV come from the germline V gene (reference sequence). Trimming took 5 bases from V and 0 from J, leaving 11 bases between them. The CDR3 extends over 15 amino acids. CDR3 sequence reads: CASSPWLSSYNEQFF. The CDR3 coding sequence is TGTGCCAGCAGTCCTTGGCTGAGCTCCTACAATGAGCAGTTCTTC.

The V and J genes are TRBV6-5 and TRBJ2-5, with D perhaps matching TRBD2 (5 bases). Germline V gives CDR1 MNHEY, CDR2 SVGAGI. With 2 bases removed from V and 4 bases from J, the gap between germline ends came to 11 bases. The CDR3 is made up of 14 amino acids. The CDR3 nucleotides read TGTGCCAGCAGTTACCTTGGGCTAGCAGAGACCCAGTACTTC. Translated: CASSYLGLAETQYF.

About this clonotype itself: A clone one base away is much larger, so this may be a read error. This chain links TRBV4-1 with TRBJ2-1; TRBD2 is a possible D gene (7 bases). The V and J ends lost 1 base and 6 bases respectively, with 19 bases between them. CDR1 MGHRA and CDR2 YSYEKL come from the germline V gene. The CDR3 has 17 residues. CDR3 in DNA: TGCGCCAGCAGCCAAGGGGGGGGGGGGGGCCTAGTCAATGAGCAGTTCTTC. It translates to CASSQGGGGGLVNEQFF.

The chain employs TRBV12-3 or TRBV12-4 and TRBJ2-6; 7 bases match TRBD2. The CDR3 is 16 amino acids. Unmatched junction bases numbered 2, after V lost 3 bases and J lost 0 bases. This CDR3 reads CASSLGRDSGANVLTF. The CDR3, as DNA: TGTGCCAGCAGTTTGGGGAGGGACTCTGGGGCCAACGTCCTGACTTTC.

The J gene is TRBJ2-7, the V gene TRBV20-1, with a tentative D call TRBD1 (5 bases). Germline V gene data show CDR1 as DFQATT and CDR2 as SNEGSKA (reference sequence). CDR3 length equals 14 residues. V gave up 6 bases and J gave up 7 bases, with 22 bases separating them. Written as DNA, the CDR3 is TGCAGTGCAGGGGCCCTTGGCTCCTACAATGAGCAGTACTTC. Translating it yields CSAGALGSYNEQYF.

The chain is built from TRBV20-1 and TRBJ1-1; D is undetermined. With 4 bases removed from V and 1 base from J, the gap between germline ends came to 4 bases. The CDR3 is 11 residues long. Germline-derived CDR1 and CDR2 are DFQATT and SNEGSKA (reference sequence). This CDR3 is CSAKPNTEAFF. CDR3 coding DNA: TGCAGTGCTAAGCCGAACACTGAAGCTTTCTTT.